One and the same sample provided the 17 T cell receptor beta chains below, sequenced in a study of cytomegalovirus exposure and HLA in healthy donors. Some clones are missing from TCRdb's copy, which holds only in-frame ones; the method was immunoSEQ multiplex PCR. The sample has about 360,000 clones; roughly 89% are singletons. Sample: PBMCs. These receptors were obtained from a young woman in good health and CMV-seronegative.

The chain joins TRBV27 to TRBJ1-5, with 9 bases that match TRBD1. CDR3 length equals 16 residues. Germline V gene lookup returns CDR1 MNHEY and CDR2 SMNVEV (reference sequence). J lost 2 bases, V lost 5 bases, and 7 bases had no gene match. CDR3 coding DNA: TGTGCCAGCAGTAATTACAGGGGGCCTGGCAATCAGCCCCAGCATTTT. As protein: CASSNYRGPGNQPQHF.

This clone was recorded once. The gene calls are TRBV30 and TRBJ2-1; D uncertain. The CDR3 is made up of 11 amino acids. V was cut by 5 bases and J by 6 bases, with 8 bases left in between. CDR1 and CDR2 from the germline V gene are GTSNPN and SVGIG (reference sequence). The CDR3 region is CAWFPGNEQFF. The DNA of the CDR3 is TGTGCCTGGTTCCCAGGCAATGAGCAGTTCTTC.

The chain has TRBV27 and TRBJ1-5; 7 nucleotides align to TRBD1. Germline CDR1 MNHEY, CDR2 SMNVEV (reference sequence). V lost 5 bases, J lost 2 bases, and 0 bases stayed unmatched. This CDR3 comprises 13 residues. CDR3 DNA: TGTGCCAGCAGTGACAGGGGCAATCAGCCCCAGCATTTT. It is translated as CASSDRGNQPQHF.

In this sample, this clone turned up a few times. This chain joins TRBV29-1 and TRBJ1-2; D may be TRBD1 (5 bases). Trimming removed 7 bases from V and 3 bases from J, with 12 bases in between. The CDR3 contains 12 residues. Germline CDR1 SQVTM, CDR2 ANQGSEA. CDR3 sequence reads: CSAPTVDYGYTF. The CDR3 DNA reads TGCAGCGCTCCGACAGTAGACTATGGCTACACCTTC.

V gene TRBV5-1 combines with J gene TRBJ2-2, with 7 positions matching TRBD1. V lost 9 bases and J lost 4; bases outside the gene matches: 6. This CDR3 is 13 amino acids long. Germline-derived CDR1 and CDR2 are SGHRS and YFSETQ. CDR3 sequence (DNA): TGCGCCACCATGACAGGGTCCACCGGGGAGCTGTTTTTT. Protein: CATMTGSTGELFF.

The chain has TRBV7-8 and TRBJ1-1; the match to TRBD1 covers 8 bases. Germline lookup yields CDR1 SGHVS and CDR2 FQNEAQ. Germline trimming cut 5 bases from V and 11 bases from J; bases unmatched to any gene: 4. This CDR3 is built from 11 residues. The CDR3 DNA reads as TGTGCCAGCAGCGAGGACAGGGTGGCTTTCTTT. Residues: CASSEDRVAFF. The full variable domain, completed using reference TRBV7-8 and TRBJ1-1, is GAGVSQSPRYKVAKRGQDVALRCDPISGHVSLFWYQQALGQGPEFLTYFQNEAQLDKSGLPSDRFFAERPEGSVSTLKIQRTQQEDSAVYLCASSEDRVAFFGQGTRLTVV.

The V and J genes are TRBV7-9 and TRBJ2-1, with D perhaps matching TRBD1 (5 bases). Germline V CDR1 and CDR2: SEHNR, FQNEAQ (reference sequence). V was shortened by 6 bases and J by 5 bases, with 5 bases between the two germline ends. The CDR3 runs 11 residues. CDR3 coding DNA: TGTGCCAGCAGGGACAACAATGAGCAGTTCTTC. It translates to CASRDNNEQFF.

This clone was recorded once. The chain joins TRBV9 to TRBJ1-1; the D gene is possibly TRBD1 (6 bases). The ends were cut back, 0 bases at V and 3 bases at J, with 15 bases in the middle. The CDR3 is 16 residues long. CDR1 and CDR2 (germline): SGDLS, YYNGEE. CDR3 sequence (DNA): TGTGCCAGCAGCGTAGGAGAAGGGGGGGTAGACACTGAAGCTTTCTTT. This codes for CASSVGEGGVDTEAFF.

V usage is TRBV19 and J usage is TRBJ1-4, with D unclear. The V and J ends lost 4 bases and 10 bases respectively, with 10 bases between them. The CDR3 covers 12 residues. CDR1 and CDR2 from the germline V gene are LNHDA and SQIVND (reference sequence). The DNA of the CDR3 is TGTGCCAGTAGTACGTCTAACGGAAAACTGTTTTTT. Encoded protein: CASSTSNGKLFF.

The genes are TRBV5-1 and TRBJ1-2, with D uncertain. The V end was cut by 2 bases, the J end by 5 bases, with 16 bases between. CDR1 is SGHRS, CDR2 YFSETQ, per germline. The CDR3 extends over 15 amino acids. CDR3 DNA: TGCGCCAGCAGCTTAACACTTTCGGAGAGGTATGGCTACACCTTC. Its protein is CASSLTLSERYGYTF.

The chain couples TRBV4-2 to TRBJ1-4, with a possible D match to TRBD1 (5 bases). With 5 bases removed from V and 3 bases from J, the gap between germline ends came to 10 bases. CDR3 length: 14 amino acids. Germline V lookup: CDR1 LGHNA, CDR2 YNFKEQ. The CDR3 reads CASSTLQANEKLFF. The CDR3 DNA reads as TGTGCCAGCAGCACCCTACAGGCTAATGAAAAACTGTTTTTT.

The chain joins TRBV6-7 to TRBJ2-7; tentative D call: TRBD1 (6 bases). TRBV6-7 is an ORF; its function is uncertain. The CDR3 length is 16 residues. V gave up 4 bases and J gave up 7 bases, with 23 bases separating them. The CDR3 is CASSCPQRDTLWEQYF. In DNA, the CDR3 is TGTGCCAGCAGTTGCCCCCAACGGGACACCCTTTGGGAGCAGTACTTC.

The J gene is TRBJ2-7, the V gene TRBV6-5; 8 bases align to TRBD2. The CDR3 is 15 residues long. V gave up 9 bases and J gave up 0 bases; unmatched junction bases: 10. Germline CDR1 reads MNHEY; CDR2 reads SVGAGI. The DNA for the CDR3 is TGTGCCAGTACCAAGAGCGGGGGTACCTCCTACGAGCAGTACTTC. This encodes CASTKSGGTSYEQYF.

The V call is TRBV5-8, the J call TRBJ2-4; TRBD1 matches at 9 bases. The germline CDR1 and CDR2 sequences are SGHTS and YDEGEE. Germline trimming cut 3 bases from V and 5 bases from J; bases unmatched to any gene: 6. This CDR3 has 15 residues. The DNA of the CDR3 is TGTGCCAGCAGCTATACAGGGGGCCCCCAAAACATTCAGTACTTC. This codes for CASSYTGGPQNIQYF. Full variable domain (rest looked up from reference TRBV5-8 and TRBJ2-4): EAGVTQSPTHLIKTRGQQATLRCSPISGHTSVYWYQQALGLGLQFLLWYDEGEERNRGNFPPRFSGRQFPNYSSELNVNALELEDSALYLCASSYTGGPQNIQYFGAGTRLSVL.

CDR3 sequence (DNA): TGTGCCAGCAGGGACAGGGGGGATAATTCACCCCTCCACTTT. It is translated as CASRDRGDNSPLHF. The chain joins TRBV2 to TRBJ1-6; the match to TRBD1 covers 10 bases. The trim removed 6 bases at V and 5 bases at J, leaving 1 base unmatched. CDR1 and CDR2 from the germline V gene are SNHLY and FYNNEI. CDR3 length: 14 residues.

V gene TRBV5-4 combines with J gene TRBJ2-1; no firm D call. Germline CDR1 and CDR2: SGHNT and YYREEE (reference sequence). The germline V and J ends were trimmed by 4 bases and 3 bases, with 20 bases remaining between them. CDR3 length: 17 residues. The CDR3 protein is CASSPISLVSLYNEQFF. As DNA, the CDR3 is TGTGCCAGCAGCCCTATTAGCCTAGTGTCCCTCTACAATGAGCAGTTCTTC.

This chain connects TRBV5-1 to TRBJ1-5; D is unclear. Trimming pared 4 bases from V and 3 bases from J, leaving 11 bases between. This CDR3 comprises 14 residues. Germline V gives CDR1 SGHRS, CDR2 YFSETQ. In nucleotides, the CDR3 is TGCGCCAGCAGCCCCTCCTCTTCCAATCAGCCCCAGCATTTT. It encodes CASSPSSSNQPQHF.